These 6 T cell receptor beta chains share one sample of origin, sequenced in a study of cytomegalovirus exposure and HLA in healthy donors. PCR employed 60 Vbeta and 13 Jbeta primers. Measured with immunoSEQ multiplex PCR; TCRdb has only the in-frame clones, and not every one. Seen here are nearly 200,000 clones, approximately 83% observed once, and the top ten hold 0.098%. Material: PBMCs. Receptor source: a boy aged 2-9 years in good health and CMV-seronegative.

The V and J genes are TRBV18 and TRBJ2-3; D gene uncertain. CDR1 and CDR2 from the germline V gene are KGHSH and LQKENI. The CDR3 contains 14 residues. With 8 bases removed from V and 1 base from J, the gap between germline ends came to 13 bases. The CDR3 bases are TGTGCCAGCGCCCTAATCCCCGGCACAGATACGCAGTATTTT. Its translation is CASALIPGTDTQYF.

The count of this clone is one. V gene TRBV18 combines with J gene TRBJ2-7, with 9 nucleotides matching TRBD1. Germline CDR1 and CDR2: KGHSH and LQKENI. The CDR3 covers 15 residues. After removal of 2 bases from V and 5 bases from J, the junction contained 7 bases not matched to a gene. The CDR3 DNA follows: TGTGCCAGCTCACCAGGACAGGGGTTCGAGAACGAGCAGTACTTC. Residues: CASSPGQGFENEQYF.

The J gene is TRBJ2-1, the V gene TRBV9, with D uncertain. CDR1 and CDR2 (germline): SGDLS, YYNGEE. The CDR3 has 13 residues. V lost 1 base to trimming and J lost 6 bases, with 8 bases between them. Written as DNA, the CDR3 is TGTGCCAGCAGCGTAAGCATCGGCAATGAGCAGTTCTTC. Its translation: CASSVSIGNEQFF.

The chain links TRBV6-6 to TRBJ1-6, with TRBD1 as a possible D gene (5 bases). V lost 6 bases to trimming and J lost 8 bases, with 14 bases between them. Looked up from germline, CDR1 is MNHNY and CDR2 is SVGAGI (reference sequence). This CDR3 is 14 amino acids long. The CDR3 sequence: CASSLGGEDSPLHF. The DNA of the CDR3 is TGTGCCAGCAGCCTTGGGGGGGAAGATTCACCCCTCCACTTT.

The V and J genes are TRBV10-3 and TRBJ1-1, with TRBD1 identical over 8 bases. V lost 7 bases, J lost 4 bases, and 11 bases stayed unmatched. Germline lookup yields CDR1 ENHRY and CDR2 SYGVKD. The CDR3 is 15 residues long. CDR3 bases: TGTGCCATCACCGACTCAGGGGGCGCTGGCACTGAAGCTTTCTTT. Translating it yields CAITDSGGAGTEAFF.

This chain links TRBV5-6 with TRBJ1-1, with 8 bases matching TRBD1. The CDR3 loop spans 16 amino acids. The V and J ends lost 3 bases and 3 bases, in that order; junction bases with no gene match: 10. Germline V gene lookup returns CDR1 SGHDT and CDR2 YYEEEE. The CDR3 DNA sequence: TGTGCCAGCAGCTCACTGGCAGGGGGCGAGGACACTGAAGCTTTCTTT. This translates into CASSSLAGGEDTEAFF.